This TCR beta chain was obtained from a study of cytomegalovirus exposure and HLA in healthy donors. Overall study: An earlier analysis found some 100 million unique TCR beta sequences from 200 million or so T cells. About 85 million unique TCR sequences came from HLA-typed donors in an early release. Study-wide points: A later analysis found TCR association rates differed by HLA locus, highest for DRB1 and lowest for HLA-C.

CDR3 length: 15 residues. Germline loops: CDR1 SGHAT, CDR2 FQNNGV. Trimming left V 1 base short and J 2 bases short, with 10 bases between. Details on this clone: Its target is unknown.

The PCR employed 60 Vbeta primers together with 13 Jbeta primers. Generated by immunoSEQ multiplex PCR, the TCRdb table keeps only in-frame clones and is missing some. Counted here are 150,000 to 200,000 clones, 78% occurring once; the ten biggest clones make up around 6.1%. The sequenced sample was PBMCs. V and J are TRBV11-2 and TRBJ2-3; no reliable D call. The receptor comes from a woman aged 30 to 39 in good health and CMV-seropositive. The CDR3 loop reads CASSLGAFDTDTQYF. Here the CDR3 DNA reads TGTGCCAGCAGCTTAGGGGCTTTCGACACAGATACGCAGTATTTT.